The 5 T cell receptor beta chains below all came from one sample that was sequenced in a study of blood T cell repertoires in COVID-19. The assay was immunoSEQ multiplex PCR, and TCRdb's table has in-frame clones only and misses some. The sample has about 110,000 clones; roughly 83% are singletons. The material sequenced was peripheral blood. Receptor source: a woman between 65 and 79 years old with acute or convalescent COVID-19.

The chain is built from TRBV7-3 and TRBJ2-5, with 7 positions matching TRBD2. The CDR3 sequence is 15 residues long. J lost 1 base, V lost 5 bases, and 7 bases had no gene match. From germline, CDR1 is SGHTA and CDR2 FQGTGA. DNA for the CDR3: TGTGCCAGCAGCAAGAGCGGGGCCCTCCAAGAGACCCAGTACTTC. Its protein product is CASSKSGALQETQYF.

The genes are TRBV9 and TRBJ2-3, with D tentatively TRBD2 (5 bases). The CDR3 loop spans 16 amino acids. Trimming cost V 0 bases and J 2 bases, with 13 bases left between them. Per germline, CDR1 SGDLS and CDR2 YYNGEE. The CDR3, as DNA: TGTGCCAGCAGCGTAGGTGGCGGGTCGTACACAGATACGCAGTATTTT. Its translation: CASSVGGGSYTDTQYF. The whole variable domain, filled in from reference TRBV9 and TRBJ2-3, reads DSGVTQTPKHLITATGQRVTLRCSPRSGDLSVYWYQQSLDQGLQFLIQYYNGEERAKGNILERFSAQQFPDLHSELNLSSLELGDSALYFCASSVGGGSYTDTQYFGPGTRLTVL.

This chain links TRBV6-5 with TRBJ2-7; D possibly corresponds to TRBD2 (6 bases). Germline CDR1 is MNHEY and CDR2 is SVGAGI. The CDR3 runs 14 residues. The V and J ends lost 6 bases and 6 bases respectively, with 18 bases between them. The CDR3: CASRSTGGRGEQYF. CDR3 DNA: TGTGCCAGCAGGTCAACAGGAGGGAGAGGCGAGCAGTACTTC.

This clone appeared once. This chain connects TRBV6-4 to TRBJ1-5; no firm D call. This CDR3 is 13 amino acids long. Germline lookup yields CDR1 MRHNA and CDR2 SNTAGT. V lost 4 bases and J 5 bases, leaving 9 bases between the germline ends. CDR3 protein: CASSGELDQPQHF. As DNA, the CDR3 is TGTGCCAGCAGTGGGGAGCTGGATCAGCCCCAGCATTTT.

The chain employs TRBV9 and TRBJ2-3; D remains ambiguous. Deletions cut 4 bases from V and 3 bases from J, with 9 bases between. Per the germline V gene, CDR1 is SGDLS and CDR2 is YYNGEE. CDR3 length: 13 residues. CDR3 sequence reads: CASSFMTTDTQYF. The CDR3, as DNA: TGTGCCAGCAGCTTCATGACAACAGATACGCAGTATTTT.